This T cell receptor (beta chain) was recovered during a study of naive and memory T cell subsets. Study results and caveats: The RNA method is potentially sensitive to activation and differentiation changes.

This clonotype has at least ten counts. As yet, its antigen is unknown. The CDR3 totals 13 residues. Germline assignment: CDR1 SQVTM and CDR2 ANQGSEA. J was trimmed by 3 bases and V by 6 bases; bases with no gene match: 5. Amplification of ligated cDNA took four PCR rounds with SP2 and nested alpha and beta constant primers. Blood and skin TCR RNA was reverse transcribed with alpha and beta constant primers. TCRdb analysed the 5' RACE reads with MiXCR anew, one entry per CDR3 protein. The sample shows tens of thousands of distinct CDR3 sequences, about 4.8% of them seen only once. TCR cDNA received a 3' ligated oligonucleotide that carried a UMI. Whole blood, 2.5 ml, came from adult healthy volunteers. Input was about 1 to 1,100 ng of DNase-treated total RNA without cell sorting.

The J gene is TRBJ2-7, the V gene TRBV29-1; 10 bases are a match to TRBD2. The receptor was isolated from a female donor in good health. The CDR3 sequence is CSVRTSGDYEQYF. For the CDR3, the DNA is TGCAGCGTCCGGACTAGCGGAGACTACGAGCAGTACTTC.